This TCR beta chain is drawn from a study of identical twins. Study results and caveats: When twins shared out-of-frame alpha sequences, those sequences had excess low generation probability. Potential partial confounding of zero-insertion analyses by invariant MAIT and iNKT cells was noted.

The germline CDR1 and CDR2 sequences are SGDLS and YYNGEE. This CDR3 contains 12 residues. Trimming removed 4 bases from V and 10 bases from J, with 12 bases in between. Template switching, a step in the protocol, added a universal primer site, and cDNA carried unique molecular identifiers. TCRdb processed the 5' RACE reads anew with MiXCR; each CDR3 protein has one entry. This sample has 570,000 or so distinct CDR3 sequences, with 9.5% to 10% found just once. Many counts were recorded for this clonotype. As yet, its antigen is unknown. With no exceptions, donors were healthy Caucasians. These data were also filed under a second study, of yellow fever vaccine responses in identical twins.

The sequence derives from a woman younger than 30 in good health. The chain recombines TRBV9 with TRBJ2-1, with D perhaps TRBD2 (5 bases). Sequencing used PBMCs. The CDR3 protein is CASSRSGNEQFF. DNA for the CDR3: TGTGCCAGCAGCAGGTCGGGGAACGAGCAGTTCTTC.